The 10 T cell receptor beta chains listed next were all sequenced from one sample in a study of CD8+ T cells in alopecia areata. cDNA prepared by RNA extraction and subsequent reverse transcription served as the template for sequencing. TCRdb keeps only in-frame clones here, not all; method: immunoSEQ multiplex PCR. Here the sample spans hundreds of thousands of clones, about 53% being singletons. Sequencing used CD4+ T cells sorted from blood, obtained at week 0. These TCRs come from a human donor with alopecia areata.

This clone has a handful of counts. Here the CDR3 reads CSAKTRVRPEAFF. The CDR3 nucleotides read TGCAGCGCCAAGACAAGGGTTAGGCCTGAAGCTTTCTTT. The chain uses TRBV29-1 and TRBJ1-1, with unresolved D. Germline CDR1 SQVTM, CDR2 ANQGSEA. The ends were cut back, 7 bases at V and 6 bases at J, with 18 bases in the middle. The CDR3 totals 13 residues.

This chain joins TRBV7-9 and TRBJ1-6, with TRBD1 matching 8 bases. The V and J ends lost 3 bases and 10 bases, in that order; junction bases with no gene match: 11. The CDR3 runs to 16 residues. Per the germline V gene, CDR1 is SEHNR and CDR2 is FQNEAQ (reference sequence). In nucleotides, the CDR3 is TGTGCCAGCAGCTTTGAGGTGACAGGGGCGATATCACCCCTCCACTTT. It yields the protein CASSFEVTGAISPLHF.

The V gene is TRBV19, the J gene TRBJ2-1, with unresolved D. CDR1 and CDR2 from the germline V gene are LNHDA and SQIVND (reference sequence). CDR3 length: 16 amino acids. The ends were cut back, 6 bases at V and 0 bases at J, with 15 bases in the middle. The DNA of the CDR3 is TGTGCCAGTAGACTGAATAGGGCTAACTCCTACAATGAGCAGTTCTTC. It encodes CASRLNRANSYNEQFF.

This chain links TRBV4-1 with TRBJ2-1; D remains ambiguous. V lost 4 bases and J 6 bases, leaving 16 bases between the germline ends. This CDR3 contains 15 residues. Germline CDR1 MGHRA, CDR2 YSYEKL. CDR3 in DNA: TGCGCCAGCAGCCTCGAGAGCCACACACCCAATGAGCAGTTCTTC. Amino acids: CASSLESHTPNEQFF.

The V and J genes are TRBV4-1 and TRBJ2-1; D is uncertain. V dropped 2 bases and J dropped 4 bases, with 3 bases sitting between them. The germline CDR1 and CDR2 sequences are MGHRA and YSYEKL. The CDR3 contains 12 residues. In DNA, the CDR3 is TGCGCCAGCAGCCAATTGTACAATGAGCAGTTCTTC. It yields the protein CASSQLYNEQFF.

The sample holds a few counts of this clone. CDR3 bases: TGTGCCAGCACCGCCTCGCGGCCGAACACTGAAGCTTTCTTT. Amino acids: CASTASRPNTEAFF. This chain links TRBV16 with TRBJ1-1; D remains unclear. The CDR3 is 14 residues long. Trimming removed 7 bases from V and 1 base from J, with 13 bases in between. CDR1 and CDR2 (germline): KGHSY, FQNENV.

This clone was counted once. The J gene is TRBJ1-1, the V gene TRBV30, with D possibly matching TRBD1 (6 bases). Looked up from germline, CDR1 is GTSNPN and CDR2 is SVGIG (reference sequence). Trimming took off 5 bases at V and 1 base at J, with 14 bases between the two ends. The CDR3 consists of 14 residues. The CDR3 DNA reads TGTGCCTGGGCCGGACAGATCAGGAACACTGAAGCTTTCTTT. It translates to CAWAGQIRNTEAFF.

CDR3 coding DNA: TGCGCCAGCAGCACGCTAGGGGGGACCTACAATGAGCAGTTCTTC. Translation gives CASSTLGGTYNEQFF. The rearrangement joins TRBV5-1 to TRBJ2-1; TRBD1 or TRBD2 may be the D gene (6 bases each). Per germline, CDR1 SGHRS and CDR2 YFSETQ. This CDR3 has 15 amino acids. V was clipped by 4 bases and J by 2 bases, with 13 bases between them. The whole variable domain, remainder taken from reference TRBV5-1 and TRBJ2-1, is KAGVTQTPRYLIKTRGQQVTLSCSPISGHRSVSWYQQTPGQGLQFLFEYFSETQRNKGNFPGRFSGRQFSNSRSEMNVSTLELGDSALYLCASSTLGGTYNEQFFGPGTRLTVL.

The chain is built from TRBV4-1 and TRBJ1-2; D uncertain. The CDR3 is 14 residues long. Trimming took 4 bases from V and 2 from J, leaving 11 bases between them. Germline V gene sequence: CDR1 MGHRA, CDR2 YSYEKL. The chain's CDR3 is CASSLSETNYGYTF. The CDR3 DNA sequence: TGCGCCAGCAGCCTGTCGGAAACGAACTATGGCTACACCTTC.

V and J are TRBV5-1 and TRBJ2-3; 9 nucleotides align to TRBD2. Germline V lookup: CDR1 SGHRS, CDR2 YFSETQ. After removal of 0 bases from V and 4 bases from J, the junction contained 0 bases not matched to a gene. CDR3 length equals 14 residues. In nucleotides, the CDR3 is TGCGCCAGCAGCTTGGGACTAGCGGCAGATACGCAGTATTTT. Its translation: CASSLGLAADTQYF.